This T cell receptor beta chain was identified during a study of blood T cell repertoires in COVID-19. Assay: immunoSEQ multiplex PCR; the TCRdb copy retains only in-frame clones and omits some. The sample shows about 220,000 clones, 83% of them seen only once. Per germline, CDR1 MNHEY and CDR2 SVGAGI. The CDR3 is made up of 14 amino acids. V lost 6 bases to trimming and J lost 0 bases; unmatched junction nucleotides: 3. The chain carries TRBV6-5 and TRBJ2-7, with 9 bases that match TRBD1. The TCR was taken from a woman in her thirties or forties who had been exposed to COVID-19. The specimen sequenced was PBMCs or T cells enriched from blood (not recorded which). CDR3 DNA sequence: TGTGCCAGCAGACGGACAGGGGCCTCCTACGAGCAGTACTTC. It encodes CASRRTGASYEQYF.